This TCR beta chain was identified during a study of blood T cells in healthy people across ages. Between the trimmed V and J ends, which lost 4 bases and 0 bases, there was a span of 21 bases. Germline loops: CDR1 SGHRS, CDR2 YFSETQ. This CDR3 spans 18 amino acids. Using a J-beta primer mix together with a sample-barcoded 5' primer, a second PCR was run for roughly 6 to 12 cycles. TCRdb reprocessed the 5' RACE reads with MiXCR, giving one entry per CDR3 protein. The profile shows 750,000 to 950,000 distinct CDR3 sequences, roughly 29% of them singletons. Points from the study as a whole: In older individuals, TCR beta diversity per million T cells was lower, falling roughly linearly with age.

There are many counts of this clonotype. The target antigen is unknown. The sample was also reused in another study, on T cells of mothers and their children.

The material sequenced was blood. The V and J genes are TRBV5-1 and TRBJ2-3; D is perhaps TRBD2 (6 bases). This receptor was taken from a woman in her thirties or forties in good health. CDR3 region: CASSPSATSRRSTDTQYF. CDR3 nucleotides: TGCGCCAGCAGCCCCTCGGCCACTAGCAGGAGAAGCACAGATACGCAGTATTTT.